The rows below give T cell receptor beta chains drawn from one sample of a study of post-analysis software for immune sequencing data. Via MiXCR, TCRdb re-called the PCR reads, giving one row per CDR3 protein. The table lists a few hundred thousand distinct CDR3 sequences, 45% of them singletons. Input material: blood. These receptor sequences come from a girl under 18 with multiple sclerosis. CDR3s include the opening cysteine and the closing phenylalanine or tryptophan. Rows may omit the clone size; those that give it use once, few, many or a size class.

v_call,j_call,clone_size,cdr3_aa
TRBV5-1,TRBJ2-3,-,CAGSLEVTGGRADTQYF
TRBV20-1,TRBJ2-1,many,CSASGGSSYNEQFF
TRBV30,-,-,CAWSLGASYEQYF
TRBV2,TRBJ2-1,once,CASSAWTSGSEEQFF
TRBV6-5,TRBJ1-2,-,CASSQGQGGTIGGYTF
TRBV9,TRBJ2-5,few,CASSVGRWETQYF
TRBV4-2,TRBJ2-6,-,CASSQDRRSGANVLTF
TRBV4-1,TRBJ2-4,once,CASGSSPRDREYLAKNIQYF
TRBV7-2,TRBJ2-7,-,CASSLIRQGVYEQYF
TRBV12-3/TRBV12-4,TRBJ2-1,few,CASSFSGSSRTYNEQFF
TRBV29-1,TRBJ2-5,-,CSVEGGAGETQYF
TRBV11-2,TRBJ2-5,-,CASGLLVGTEETQYF
TRBV7-3,TRBJ2-3,-,CASSLETFTDTQYF
TRBV29-1,TRBJ2-7,many,CSVGDGSYEQYF
TRBV24-1,TRBJ2-5,few,CATSDPSTSAQETQYF
TRBV11-2,TRBJ1-2,-,CASRNRESVGYTF
TRBV3-1,TRBJ2-7,few,CASSSGTSPYEQYF
TRBV20-1,TRBJ1-2,-,CSARDARLFEGYGYTF
TRBV2,TRBJ2-1,few,CASSATDRGLVVQFF
TRBV4-3,TRBJ2-6,-,CASSQAFLVANVLTF
TRBV6-5,TRBJ2-5,-,CASRPTGGEPETQYF
TRBV5-1,TRBJ2-2,-,CASSLEQGLNTGELFF
TRBV12-3/TRBV12-4,TRBJ1-1,-,CASTSRLNTEAFF
TRBV6-5,-,-,CASSPNRGEQYF
TRBV27,TRBJ1-5,-,CASNKGGVGQPQHF
TRBV18,TRBJ2-5,few,CASSRFASGSQVNEQYF
TRBV29-1,TRBJ2-1,few,CSVNKVGQGAREQFF
TRBV29-1,TRBJ1-2,-,CSAAIATGVYGYTF
TRBV5-1,TRBJ1-2,-,CASSPGINYGYTF
TRBV4-3,TRBJ2-7,-,CASSQDQRSSYEQYF
TRBV27,TRBJ1-2,few,CASSSDRDYGYTF
TRBV29-1,TRBJ2-7,-,CSVALYRGSCEQYF
TRBV20-1,TRBJ1-1,-,CSAILGVEAFF
TRBV7-3,TRBJ2-1,-,CASSPQGQDNEQFF
TRBV11-1,TRBJ2-5,many,CASSLGNQETQYF
TRBV20-1,TRBJ2-3,many,CSALRLTDTQYF
TRBV4-1,TRBJ2-1,-,CASSQVPSGSDNEQFF